Listed here is a single TCR beta chain. Its specificity is unknown. Time point defined: newly diagnosed GD, antithyroid drugs for less than 3 months. From PBMCs, RNA was extracted and then used to make the TCR library. Doctors identified Graves' disease using the American Thyroid Association guidelines. This CDR3 has 15 amino acids. Per germline, CDR1 SGHDN and CDR2 FVKESK. V lost 4 bases, J lost 0 bases, and 11 bases lay in between. These data are taken from a study of regulatory T cells in long-lasting Graves disease. Overall study results and limits: Limited sample numbers may have lowered accuracy.

Library construction for TCR beta used iRepertoire HTBI primers and Arm-PCR of CDR3 regions. TCRdb passed the multiplex PCR reads through MiXCR, listing each CDR3 protein once. The data contain 400,000 to 550,000 distinct CDR3 sequences, 14% to 15% of them singletons. These sequences were also reported in another study, on T cells in Graves' hyperthyroidism and ophthalmopathy. That source adds: Classification by a 13 V-J model distinguished ophthalmopathy from stable hyperthyroidism.

This specimen consisted of peripheral blood mononuclear cells (PBMCs), obtained at new diagnosis, from a patient treated with antithyroid drugs. V and J are TRBV14 and TRBJ2-3, with unresolved D. This receptor was taken from a woman aged 25 to 39 with Graves disease. The CDR3 coding sequence is TGTGCCAGCAGCCGAGGCATGGAGAGCACAGATACGCAGTATTTT. It encodes CASSRGMESTDTQYF.